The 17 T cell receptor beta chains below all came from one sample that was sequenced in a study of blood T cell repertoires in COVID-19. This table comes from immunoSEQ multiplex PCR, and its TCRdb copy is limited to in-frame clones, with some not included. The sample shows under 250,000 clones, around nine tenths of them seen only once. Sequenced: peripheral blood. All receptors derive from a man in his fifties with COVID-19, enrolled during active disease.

Here the CDR3 reads CASTLGQVQETQYF. The CDR3 coding sequence is TGTGCCAGCACCCTTGGACAGGTCCAAGAGACCCAGTACTTC. The chain recombines TRBV28 with TRBJ2-5, with 7 positions matching TRBD1. The CDR3 contains 14 residues. CDR1 is MDHEN, CDR2 SYDVKM, per germline. V trimming: 7 bases; J trimming: 1 base; junction bases outside the gene matches: 6. Variable domain in full (rest from reference TRBV28 and TRBJ2-5): DVKVTQSSRYLVKRTGEKVFLECVQDMDHENMFWYRQDPGLGLRLIYFSYDVKMKEKGDIPEGYSVSREKKERFSLILESASTNQTSMYLCASTLGQVQETQYFGPGTRLLVL.

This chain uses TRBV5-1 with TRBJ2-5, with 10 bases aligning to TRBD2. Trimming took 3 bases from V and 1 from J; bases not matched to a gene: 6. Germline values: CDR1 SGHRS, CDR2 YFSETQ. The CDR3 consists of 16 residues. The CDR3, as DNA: TGCGCCAGCAGCTCGCCGGTAGCGGGGGGCCAAGAGACCCAGTACTTC. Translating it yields CASSSPVAGGQETQYF.

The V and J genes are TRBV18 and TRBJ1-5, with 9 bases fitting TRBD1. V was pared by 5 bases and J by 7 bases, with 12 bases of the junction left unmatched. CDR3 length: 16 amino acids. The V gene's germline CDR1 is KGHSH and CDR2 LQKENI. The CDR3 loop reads CASSASGQGLGQPQHF. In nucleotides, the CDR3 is TGTGCCAGCTCAGCAAGCGGACAGGGGTTGGGCCAGCCCCAGCATTTT.

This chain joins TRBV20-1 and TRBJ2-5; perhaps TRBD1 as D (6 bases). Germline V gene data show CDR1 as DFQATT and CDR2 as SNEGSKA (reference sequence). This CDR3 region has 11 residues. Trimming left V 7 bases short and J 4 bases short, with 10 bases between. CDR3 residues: CSVRQVETQYF. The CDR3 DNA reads TGCAGTGTAAGACAGGTAGAGACCCAGTACTTC.

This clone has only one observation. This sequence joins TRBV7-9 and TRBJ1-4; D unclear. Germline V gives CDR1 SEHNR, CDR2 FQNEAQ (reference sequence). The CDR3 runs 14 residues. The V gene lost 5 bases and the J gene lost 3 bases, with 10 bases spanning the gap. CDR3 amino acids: CASSRRESNEKLFF. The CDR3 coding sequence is TGTGCCAGCAGCAGACGGGAGTCTAATGAAAAACTGTTTTTT. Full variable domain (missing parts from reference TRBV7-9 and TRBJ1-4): DTGVSQNPRHKITKRGQNVTFRCDPISEHNRLYWYRQTLGQGPEFLTYFQNEAQLEKSRLLSDRFSAERPKGSFSTLEIQRTEQGDSAMYLCASSRRESNEKLFFGSGTQLSVL.

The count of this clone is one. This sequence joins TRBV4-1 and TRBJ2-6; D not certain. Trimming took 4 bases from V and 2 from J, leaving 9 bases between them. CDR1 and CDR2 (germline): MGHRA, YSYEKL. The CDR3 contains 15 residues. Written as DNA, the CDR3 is TGCGCCAGCAGCCTCAGAACTACTGGGGCCAACGTCCTGACTTTC. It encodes CASSLRTTGANVLTF.

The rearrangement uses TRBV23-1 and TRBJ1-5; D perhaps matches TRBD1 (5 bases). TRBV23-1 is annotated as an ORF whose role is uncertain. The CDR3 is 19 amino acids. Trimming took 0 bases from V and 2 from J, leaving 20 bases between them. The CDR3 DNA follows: TGCGCCAGCAGTCAATCCACCCGGCAGGGCCCCTCGGGCAATCAGCCCCAGCATTTT. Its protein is CASSQSTRQGPSGNQPQHF.

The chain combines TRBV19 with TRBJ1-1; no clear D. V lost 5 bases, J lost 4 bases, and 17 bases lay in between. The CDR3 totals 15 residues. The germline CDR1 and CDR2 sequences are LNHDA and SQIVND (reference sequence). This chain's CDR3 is CASSPIPREGTEAFF. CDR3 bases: TGTGCCAGTAGTCCTATTCCGCGGGAAGGCACTGAAGCTTTCTTT.

CDR3 amino acids: CASSLDGRTENAYEQYF. The CDR3 region has the DNA TGTGCCAGCAGCTTGGACGGGCGGACAGAGAACGCCTACGAGCAGTACTTC. The chain employs TRBV5-6 and TRBJ2-7, with D possibly being TRBD1 (6 bases). CDR3 length: 17 amino acids. Per germline, CDR1 SGHDT and CDR2 YYEEEE. Trimming left V 0 bases short and J 2 bases short, with 18 bases between.

DNA for the CDR3: TGTGCCAGCAGTTTCTCGGGCGGGGCCTCTCCGGTGGCCCAGTACTTC. Translated, it gives CASSFSGGASPVAQYF. The chain employs TRBV6-5 and TRBJ2-5, with a tentative D call TRBD2 (6 bases). CDR1 is MNHEY and CDR2 is SVGAGI in the germline V gene. The length of the CDR3 is 16 residues. V gave up 4 bases and J gave up 9 bases, with 24 bases separating them.

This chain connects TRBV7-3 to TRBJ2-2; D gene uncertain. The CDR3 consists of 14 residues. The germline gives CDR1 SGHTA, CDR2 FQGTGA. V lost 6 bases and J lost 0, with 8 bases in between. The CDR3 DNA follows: TGTGCCAGCAGAACAGATCCGAACACCGGGGAGCTGTTTTTT. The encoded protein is CASRTDPNTGELFF.

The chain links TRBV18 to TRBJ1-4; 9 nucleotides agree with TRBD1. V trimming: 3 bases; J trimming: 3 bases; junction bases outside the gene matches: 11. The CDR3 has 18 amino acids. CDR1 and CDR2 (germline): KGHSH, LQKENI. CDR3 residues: CASSPTPGQGFANEKLFF. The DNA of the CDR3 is TGTGCCAGCTCACCCACACCGGGACAGGGTTTTGCTAATGAAAAACTGTTTTTT.

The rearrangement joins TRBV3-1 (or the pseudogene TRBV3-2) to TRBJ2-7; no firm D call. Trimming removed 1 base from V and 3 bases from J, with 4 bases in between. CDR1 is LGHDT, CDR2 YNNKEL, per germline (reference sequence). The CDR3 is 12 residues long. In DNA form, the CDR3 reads TGTGCCAGCAGCCAAGTTATCTACGAGCAGTACTTC. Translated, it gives CASSQVIYEQYF.

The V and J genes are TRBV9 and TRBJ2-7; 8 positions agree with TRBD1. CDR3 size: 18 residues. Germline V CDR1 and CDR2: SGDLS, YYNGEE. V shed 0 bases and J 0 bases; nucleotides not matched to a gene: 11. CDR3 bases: TGTGCCAGCAGCGTAGCACCAGGGGGCCCCGTTAACTCCTACGAGCAGTACTTC. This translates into CASSVAPGGPVNSYEQYF. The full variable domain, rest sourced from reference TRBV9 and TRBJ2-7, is DSGVTQTPKHLITATGQRVTLRCSPRSGDLSVYWYQQSLDQGLQFLIQYYNGEERAKGNILERFSAQQFPDLHSELNLSSLELGDSALYFCASSVAPGGPVNSYEQYFGPGTRLTVT.

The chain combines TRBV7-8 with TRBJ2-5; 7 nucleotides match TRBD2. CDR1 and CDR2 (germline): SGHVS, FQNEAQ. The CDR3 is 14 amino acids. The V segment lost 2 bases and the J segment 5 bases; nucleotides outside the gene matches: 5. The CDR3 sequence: CASSLIVGGETQYF. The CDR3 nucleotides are TGTGCCAGCAGCTTAATCGTCGGGGGGGAGACCCAGTACTTC.

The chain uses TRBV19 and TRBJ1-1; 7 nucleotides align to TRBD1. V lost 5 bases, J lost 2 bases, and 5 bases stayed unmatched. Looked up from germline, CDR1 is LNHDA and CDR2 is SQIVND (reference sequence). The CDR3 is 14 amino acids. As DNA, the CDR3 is TGTGCCAGTAGTGCGGGACAGCCAAACACTGAAGCTTTCTTT. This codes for CASSAGQPNTEAFF.

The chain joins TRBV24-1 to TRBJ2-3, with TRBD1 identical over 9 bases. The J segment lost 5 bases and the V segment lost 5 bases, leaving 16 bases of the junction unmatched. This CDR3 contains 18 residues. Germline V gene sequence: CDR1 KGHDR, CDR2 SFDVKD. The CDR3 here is CATSGKMGTGFVLDTQYF. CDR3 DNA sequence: TGTGCCACCAGTGGTAAAATGGGGACAGGGTTCGTTTTAGATACGCAGTATTTT.